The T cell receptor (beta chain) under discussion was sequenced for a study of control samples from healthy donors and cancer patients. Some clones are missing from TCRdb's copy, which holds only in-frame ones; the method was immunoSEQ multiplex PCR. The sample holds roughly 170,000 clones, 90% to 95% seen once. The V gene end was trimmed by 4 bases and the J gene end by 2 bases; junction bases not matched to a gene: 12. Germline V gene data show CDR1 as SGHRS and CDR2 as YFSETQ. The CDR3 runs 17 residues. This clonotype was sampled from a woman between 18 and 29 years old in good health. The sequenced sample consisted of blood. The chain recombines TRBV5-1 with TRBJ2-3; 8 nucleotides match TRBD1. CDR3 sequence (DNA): TGCGCCAGCAGCCGCAGAACAGGGGGGTCATTCACAGATACGCAGTATTTT. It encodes CASSRRTGGSFTDTQYF. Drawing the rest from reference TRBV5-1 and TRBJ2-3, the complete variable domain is KAGVTQTPRYLIKTRGQQVTLSCSPISGHRSVSWYQQTPGQGLQFLFEYFSETQRNKGNFPGRFSGRQFSNSRSEMNVSTLELGDSALYLCASSRRTGGSFTDTQYFGPGTRLTVL.